The 17 T cell receptor beta chains below all came from one sample that was sequenced in a study of Graves' ophthalmopathy and Graves' hyperthyroidism. The sequenced template was RNA, covering the TCR beta CDR3 region. Second-round multiplex PCR followed a first-round RT-PCR using HTBI primers. TCRdb re-analysed the multiplex PCR reads in MiXCR, keeping a single row per CDR3 protein. The data contain over a million distinct CDR3 sequences, 35% to 40% of them singletons. Sequencing input: peripheral blood or thyroid tissue (not recorded which). These receptors were obtained from an adult man with Graves' hyperthyroidism.

With respect to this clonotype: This may arise from a read error, as a much more abundant clone is one base away. Because the CDR3 is missing its conserved closing phenylalanine or tryptophan, this is likely a read error. This chain connects TRBV11-2 to TRBJ1-2; maybe TRBD1 (5 bases). The CDR3 is made up of 15 amino acids. CDR1 is SGHAT, CDR2 FQNNGV, per germline. The V end lost 2 bases, the J end lost 4 bases, and 14 bases lay between the germline ends. CDR3 sequence (DNA): TGTGCCAGCAGCTTATTGGGACCGAGCGGCTATGGCTACACCCTC. Amino acid sequence: CASSLLGPSGYGYTL.

The rearrangement joins TRBV12-3 or TRBV12-4 to TRBJ1-5, with D uncertain. CDR3 length: 15 residues. The V end lost 5 bases, the J end lost 4 bases, and 15 bases lay between the germline ends. The CDR3 bases are TGTGCCAGCAGTCCCGCCGTCGGATTGAATCAGCCCCAGCATTTT. Amino acid sequence: CASSPAVGLNQPQHF.

Concerning this clonotype: Its ends do not fully match the called genes, so a read error is possible. The V and J genes are TRBV5-6 and TRBJ1-5, with D unresolved. This CDR3 is built from 12 residues. Germline CDR1 and CDR2: SGHDT and YYEEEE. DNA of the CDR3: TGTGCCGGCAGCTTGGCCGATCAGCCCCAGCATTTT. It translates to CAGSLADQPQHF.

This chain joins TRBV5-1 and TRBJ1-2; D call uncertain. Germline CDR1 SGHRS, CDR2 YFSETQ. CDR3 length: 15 residues. The V end lost 2 bases, the J end lost 4 bases, and 15 bases lay between the germline ends. In DNA form, the CDR3 reads TGCGCCAGCAGCTTATTTCCGGGGAATACCTATGGCTACACCTTC. Translation gives CASSLFPGNTYGYTF.

There are many counts of this clonotype. The rearrangement uses TRBV2 and TRBJ2-5; maybe TRBD2 (5 bases). Germline V gene lookup returns CDR1 SNHLY and CDR2 FYNNEI. This CDR3 is 13 amino acids long. The germline V and J ends were trimmed by 8 bases and 2 bases, with 12 bases remaining between them. The CDR3 DNA sequence: TGTGCCAGCTCGGTGGACTCTCAAGAGACCCAGTACTTC. It yields the protein CASSVDSQETQYF.

This clonotype has ten or more counts. The chain carries TRBV5-1 and TRBJ1-4; perhaps TRBD1 as D (5 bases). This CDR3 is 14 amino acids long. In germline, CDR1 is SGHRS, CDR2 YFSETQ. Trimming removed 4 bases at V and 1 base at J, with 8 bases between. As DNA, the CDR3 is TGCGCCAGCAGCCAGGACATAACTAATGAAAAACTGTTTTTT. Its translation: CASSQDITNEKLFF.

The chain combines TRBV19 with TRBJ1-5, with 8 bases that match TRBD1. Germline CDR1 LNHDA, CDR2 SQIVND (reference sequence). The CDR3 has 15 amino acids. Unmatched junction bases numbered 8, after V lost 4 bases and J lost 6 bases. The CDR3 nucleotides are TGTGCCAGTAGTACACAGGGACAGGATGGTCAGCCCCAGCATTTT. Translating gives CASSTQGQDGQPQHF.

The J gene is TRBJ2-2, the V gene TRBV9; 9 nucleotides line up with TRBD2. Germline V gene sequence: CDR1 SGDLS, CDR2 YYNGEE. J was trimmed by 7 bases and V by 0 bases; bases with no gene match: 1. The CDR3 length is 14 residues. The chain's CDR3 is CASSVETSGGELFF. CDR3 DNA: TGTGCCAGCAGCGTAGAGACTAGCGGCGGGGAGCTGTTTTTT.

The rearrangement links TRBV5-1 to TRBJ1-5; no reliable D call. The V end lost 4 bases, the J end lost 6 bases, and 8 bases lay between the germline ends. The CDR3 has 12 residues. CDR1 and CDR2 (germline): SGHRS, YFSETQ. The CDR3 reads CASSRSGQPQHF. The CDR3 coding sequence is TGCGCCAGCAGCCGGTCAGGTCAGCCCCAGCATTTT.

This clonotype appeared many times. The rearrangement uses TRBV4-1 and TRBJ1-2, with TRBD1 matching over 7 bases. Trimming took 7 bases from V and 6 from J; bases not matched to a gene: 11. The CDR3 loop spans 14 amino acids. Germline-derived CDR1 and CDR2 are MGHRA and YSYEKL. CDR3 nucleotides: TGCGCCAGCACCGCGACAGGGTTGAAGGATGGCTACACCTTC. Translating it yields CASTATGLKDGYTF.

The chain has TRBV25-1 and TRBJ2-3; 12 nucleotides agree with TRBD2. J was trimmed by 4 bases and V by 8 bases; bases with no gene match: 4. This CDR3 contains 14 residues. In germline, CDR1 is MGHDK, CDR2 SYGVNS. CDR3 nucleotides: TGTGCCAGCCGAACTAGCGGGAGGTCAGATACGCAGTATTTT. Its protein is CASRTSGRSDTQYF.

This clonotype was observed at least ten times. The chain recombines TRBV15 with TRBJ2-7, with 11 bases fitting TRBD2. Looked up from germline, CDR1 is LNHNV and CDR2 is YYDKDF (reference sequence). The length of the CDR3 is 16 residues. J was trimmed by 2 bases and V by 1 base; bases with no gene match: 4. CDR3 amino acids: CATSRGGLAGAYEQYF. CDR3 coding DNA: TGTGCCACCAGCAGAGGAGGACTAGCGGGTGCCTACGAGCAGTACTTC.

This clonotype showed up just a few times. The chain carries TRBV10-3 and TRBJ2-7; a possible D gene is TRBD1 (6 bases). The germline CDR1 and CDR2 sequences are ENHRY and SYGVKD. V lost 4 bases and J 6 bases, leaving 13 bases between the germline ends. CDR3 length equals 13 residues. CDR3 residues: CAISVVEGVEQYF. The CDR3 DNA reads as TGTGCCATCAGTGTTGTAGAGGGGGTCGAGCAGTACTTC.

J is TRBJ1-5 and V is TRBV12-3 or TRBV12-4; 7 bases agree with TRBD1. The J segment lost 4 bases and the V segment lost 3 bases, leaving 6 bases of the junction unmatched. This CDR3 is 15 amino acids long. DNA for the CDR3: TGTGCCAGCAGTTTTTCGGGACAGAGAAATCAGCCCCAGCATTTT. This sequence encodes CASSFSGQRNQPQHF.

The genes are TRBV6-5 and TRBJ1-1; TRBD1 might be the D (6 bases). The CDR3 is 12 residues long. Per germline, CDR1 MNHEY and CDR2 SVGAGI. V lost 7 bases, J lost 9 bases, and 15 bases lay in between. In DNA form, the CDR3 reads TGTGCCAGCACCTCTAGAGGGGGGAAAGCTTTCTTT. Protein product: CASTSRGGKAFF.

Points on this clonotype: In this CDR3 the conserved last residue, phenylalanine or tryptophan, is missing, so a read error is likely. The chain has TRBV9 and TRBJ1-1; possible D gene TRBD1, 5 bases. The germline gives CDR1 SGDLS, CDR2 YYNGEE. The CDR3 runs to 14 residues. Trimming stripped 4 bases from V and 1 base from J, with 11 bases between. The CDR3 DNA reads TGTGCCAGCAGCCAGGGACGGAGGAACACTGAAGCTTTCTCT. Residues: CASSQGRRNTEAFS.

This clonotype came up many times. This sequence joins TRBV29-1 and TRBJ1-4; tentative D call: TRBD1 (5 bases). The CDR3 contains 13 residues. The germline V gene has CDR1 SQVTM and CDR2 ANQGSEA. V was pared by 3 bases and J by 4 bases, with 9 bases between. As DNA, the CDR3 is TGCAGCGTTGATCCAGGGCTTAATGAAAAACTGTTTTTT. This codes for CSVDPGLNEKLFF.